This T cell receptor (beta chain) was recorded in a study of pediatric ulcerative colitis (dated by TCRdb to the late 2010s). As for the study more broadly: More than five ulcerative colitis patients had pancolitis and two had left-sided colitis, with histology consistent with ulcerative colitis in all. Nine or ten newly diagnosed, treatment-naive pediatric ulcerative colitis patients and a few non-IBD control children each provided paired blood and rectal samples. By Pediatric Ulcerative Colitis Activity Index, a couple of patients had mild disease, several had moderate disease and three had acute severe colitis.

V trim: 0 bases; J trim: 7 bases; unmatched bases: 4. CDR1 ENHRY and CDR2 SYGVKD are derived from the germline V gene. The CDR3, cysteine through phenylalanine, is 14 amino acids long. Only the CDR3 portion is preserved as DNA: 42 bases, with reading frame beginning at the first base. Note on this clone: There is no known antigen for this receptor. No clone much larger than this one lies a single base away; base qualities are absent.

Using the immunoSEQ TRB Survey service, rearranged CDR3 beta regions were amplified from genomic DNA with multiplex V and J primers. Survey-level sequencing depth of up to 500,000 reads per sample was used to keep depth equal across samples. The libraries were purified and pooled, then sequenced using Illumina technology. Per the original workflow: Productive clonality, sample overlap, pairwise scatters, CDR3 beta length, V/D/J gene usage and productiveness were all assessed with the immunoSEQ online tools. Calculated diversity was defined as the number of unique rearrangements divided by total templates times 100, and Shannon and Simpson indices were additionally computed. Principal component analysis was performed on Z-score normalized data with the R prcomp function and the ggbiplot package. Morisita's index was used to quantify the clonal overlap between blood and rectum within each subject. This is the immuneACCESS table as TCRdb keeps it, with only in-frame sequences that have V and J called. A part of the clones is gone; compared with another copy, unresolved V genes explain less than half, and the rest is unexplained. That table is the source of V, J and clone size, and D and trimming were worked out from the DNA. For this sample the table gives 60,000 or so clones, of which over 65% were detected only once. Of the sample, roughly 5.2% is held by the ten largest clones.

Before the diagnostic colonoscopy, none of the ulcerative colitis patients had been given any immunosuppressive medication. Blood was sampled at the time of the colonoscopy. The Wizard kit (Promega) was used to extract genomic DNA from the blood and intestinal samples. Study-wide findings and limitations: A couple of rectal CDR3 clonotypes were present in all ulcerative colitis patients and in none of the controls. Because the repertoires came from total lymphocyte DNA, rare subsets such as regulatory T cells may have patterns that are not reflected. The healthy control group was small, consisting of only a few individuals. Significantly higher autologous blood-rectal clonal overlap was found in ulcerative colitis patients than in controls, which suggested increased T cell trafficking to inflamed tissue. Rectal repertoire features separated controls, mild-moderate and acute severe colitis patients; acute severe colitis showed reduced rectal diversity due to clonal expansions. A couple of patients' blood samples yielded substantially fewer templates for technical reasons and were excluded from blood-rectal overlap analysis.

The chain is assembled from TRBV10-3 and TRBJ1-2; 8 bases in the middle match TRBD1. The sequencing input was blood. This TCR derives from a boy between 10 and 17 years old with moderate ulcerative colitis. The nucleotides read TGTGCCATCAGTGAGTCCGGGACAGGATTTGGCTACACCTTC. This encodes CAISESGTGFGYTF.